This T cell receptor beta chain emerged from a study of shared clonotypes between healthy human individuals. Study overall: Used for every donor were three CD4 naive, three CD4 memory, two CD8 naive and one CD8 memory plate.

Cells designated naive CD8 were CD45RO-negative and were positively selected for CCR7, with terminally differentiated effector memory CD45RA+ cells excluded. Study-wide points: Shared clonotypes: 4.5% to 6.5% naive CD4, about 4% naive CD8, around 2.2% memory CD4, around 0.4% memory CD8.

Regarding this clone: The antigen remains undetermined.

V was pared by 2 bases and J by 2 bases, with 10 bases between. The length of the CDR3 is 14 residues. The germline gives CDR1 SGHDT, CDR2 YYEEEE. Libraries were prepared by immunoSEQ multiplex PCR; TCRdb keeps only in-frame clonotypes and omits some of them. The repertoire holds around 1.9 million clones, just over 90% seen once, with roughly 1.7% in the top ten. This clonotype was sampled from a man between 18 and 35 years old in good health. Some clones in this sample may be carry-over from other donors' samples. The rearrangement links TRBV5-6 to TRBJ2-5; no firm D call. The specimen sequenced was naive CD8+ T cells from PBMCs. The CDR3 protein is CASSLITAQETQYF. The DNA of the CDR3 is TGTGCCAGCAGCTTAATAACAGCACAAGAGACCCAGTACTTC.